A single sample is the source of the 30 T cell receptor beta chains below, sequenced in a study of cytomegalovirus exposure and HLA in healthy donors. Researchers ran the PCR with 60 Vbeta and 13 Jbeta primers. Measured with immunoSEQ multiplex PCR; TCRdb has only the in-frame clones, and not every one. The data show about 120,000 clones, about 76% seen once. The specimen sequenced was PBMCs. These receptors originate from a woman aged 40-49 years in good health and CMV-seropositive.

This clone has more than one count but fewer than ten. The chain combines TRBV6-6 with TRBJ1-2; D is undetermined. Trimming removed 6 bases at V and 2 bases at J, with 10 bases between. CDR1 and CDR2 (germline): MNHNY, SVGAGI (reference sequence). The CDR3 runs 13 residues. CDR3 region: CASRSDWNYGYTF. CDR3 sequence (DNA): TGTGCCAGCAGGTCGGACTGGAACTATGGCTACACCTTC.

This clone was seen a single time. This chain joins TRBV5-1 and TRBJ1-5, with 9 positions matching TRBD1. With 4 bases clipped from V and 4 bases from J, the junction kept 6 bases outside the gene matches. This CDR3 spans 15 amino acids. CDR1 is SGHRS, CDR2 YFSETQ, per germline. The CDR3 DNA follows: TGCGCCAGCAGCCCCGGGACAGGGAATAATCAGCCCCAGCATTTT. It specifies CASSPGTGNNQPQHF.

The CDR3: CASSVGPQGTGHTIYF. Here the CDR3 DNA reads TGTGCCAGCAGCGTAGGACCACAGGGGACGGGGCACACCATATATTTT. This rearrangement joins TRBV7-2 to TRBJ1-3; 7 bases line up with TRBD1. Germline V gene data show CDR1 as SGHTA and CDR2 as FQGNSA. CDR3 size: 16 residues. The trim removed 5 bases at V and 8 bases at J, leaving 15 bases unmatched.

The rearrangement links TRBV7-2 to TRBJ1-5, with 9 bases identical to TRBD1. The CDR3 is made up of 16 amino acids. Trimming at V came to 5 bases and at J to 6 bases, leaving 11 bases not matched to a gene. From germline, CDR1 is SGHTA and CDR2 FQGNSA. CDR3 sequence reads: CASSRGTGRGGQPQHF. In DNA, the CDR3 is TGTGCCAGCAGCCGCGGGACAGGGCGAGGAGGTCAGCCCCAGCATTTT.

V gene TRBV7-6 combines with J gene TRBJ1-2; D gene unclear. With 0 bases removed from V and 0 bases from J, the gap between germline ends came to 14 bases. Per the germline V gene, CDR1 is SGHVS and CDR2 is FNYEAQ. The CDR3 has 17 residues. The CDR3 DNA sequence: TGTGCCAGCAGCTTAGCGATGGGTGGTGGGCCTAACTATGGCTACACCTTC. Its translation is CASSLAMGGGPNYGYTF.

CDR3 nucleotides: TGCGCCAGCAGCACAAGGGGGGGCAGGGATGAGCAGTTCTTC. It translates to CASSTRGGRDEQFF. The V and J genes are TRBV5-1 and TRBJ2-1; perhaps TRBD2 as D (7 bases). With 4 bases removed from V and 8 bases from J, the gap between germline ends came to 16 bases. This CDR3 is 14 amino acids long. Germline V gives CDR1 SGHRS, CDR2 YFSETQ. The variable domain in full, completed from reference TRBV5-1 and TRBJ2-1, reads KAGVTQTPRYLIKTRGQQVTLSCSPISGHRSVSWYQQTPGQGLQFLFEYFSETQRNKGNFPGRFSGRQFSNSRSEMNVSTLELGDSALYLCASSTRGGRDEQFFGPGTRLTVL.

The chain recombines TRBV29-1 with TRBJ2-3, with TRBD2 identical over 7 bases. The germline gives CDR1 SQVTM, CDR2 ANQGSEA. With V trimmed by 4 bases and J by 1 base, 2 bases remained unmatched. The CDR3 runs 13 residues. CDR3 DNA sequence: TGCAGCGTTGCTGGGGGGGGCACAGATACGCAGTATTTT. As protein: CSVAGGGTDTQYF.

J is TRBJ2-7 and V is TRBV5-4, with 7 bases lining up with TRBD1. This CDR3 is 15 amino acids long. The ends lost 1 base at V and 9 bases at J; junction bases unmatched: 13. Germline-derived CDR1 and CDR2 are SGHNT and YYREEE (reference sequence). The CDR3 coding sequence is TGTGCCAGCAGCTTGAAACGACAGGGTCTCTCTATGCAGTACTTC. Its translation: CASSLKRQGLSMQYF.

The V call is TRBV30, the J call TRBJ1-2; a possible D gene is TRBD1 (5 bases). Between the trimmed V and J ends, which lost 4 bases and 0 bases, there was a span of 9 bases. CDR1 is GTSNPN and CDR2 is SVGIG in the germline V gene (reference sequence). The CDR3 spans 13 residues. The DNA of the CDR3 is TGTGCCTGGACAGGGTATGCTAACTATGGCTACACCTTC. It encodes CAWTGYANYGYTF.

This clone was observed a few times. The chain combines TRBV9 with TRBJ2-7; TRBD1 aligns across 8 bases. The CDR3 length is 14 residues. Germline loops: CDR1 SGDLS, CDR2 YYNGEE. The J segment lost 5 bases and the V segment lost 2 bases, leaving 6 bases of the junction unmatched. The CDR3 DNA reads TGTGCCAGCAGCGTGCAGGGGGCGGTCAACGAGCAGTACTTC. This gives the protein CASSVQGAVNEQYF.

This chain joins TRBV30 and TRBJ1-2; D may be TRBD1 (6 bases). The CDR3 runs 12 residues. Germline lookup yields CDR1 GTSNPN and CDR2 SVGIG (reference sequence). Trimming shortened V by 0 bases and J by 6 bases, and 8 bases separated the two germline ends. Written as DNA, the CDR3 is TGTGCCTGGAGTGTTGGGGGCCATGGCTACACCTTC. This gives the protein CAWSVGGHGYTF.

The V call is TRBV30, the J call TRBJ2-3; the match to TRBD2 covers 8 bases. In germline, CDR1 is GTSNPN, CDR2 SVGIG (reference sequence). V gave up 5 bases and J gave up 0 bases; unmatched junction bases: 7. The CDR3 length is 15 residues. In DNA form, the CDR3 reads TGTGCCTGGGGGGCAGCGGGGGCGAGCACAGATACGCAGTATTTT. Its protein is CAWGAAGASTDTQYF.

The CDR3 is CASSRNWADTGELFF. The CDR3 DNA is TGTGCCAGCAGCCGAAATTGGGCAGACACCGGGGAGCTGTTTTTT. This chain joins TRBV11-2 and TRBJ2-2; no clear D gene. The V and J ends lost 5 bases and 3 bases respectively, with 13 bases between them. The CDR3 is 15 amino acids. Looked up from germline, CDR1 is SGHAT and CDR2 is FQNNGV.

The chain couples TRBV5-1 to TRBJ2-7; D remains unclear. This CDR3 comprises 12 residues. Germline assignment: CDR1 SGHRS and CDR2 YFSETQ. The V and J ends lost 4 bases and 6 bases respectively, with 11 bases between them. The CDR3 protein is CASSADIAEQYF. The CDR3 region has the DNA TGCGCCAGCAGCGCCGACATCGCCGAGCAGTACTTC.

The chain carries TRBV7-6 and TRBJ2-7, with 15 nucleotides matching TRBD2. This CDR3 contains 18 residues. In germline, CDR1 is SGHVS, CDR2 FNYEAQ. The V gene end was trimmed by 4 bases and the J gene end by 3 bases; junction bases not matched to a gene: 10. In DNA form, the CDR3 reads TGTGCCAGCAGCTCTGCCCCCGGGACTAGCGGGGGGCTCTACGAGCAGTACTTC. Encoded protein: CASSSAPGTSGGLYEQYF.

V and J are TRBV9 and TRBJ2-7; 7 bases align to TRBD2. The CDR3 runs to 14 residues. Per the germline V gene, CDR1 is SGDLS and CDR2 is YYNGEE. J was trimmed by 6 bases and V by 0 bases; bases with no gene match: 6. This CDR3 reads CASSVGGRVAEQYF. The DNA for the CDR3 is TGTGCCAGCAGCGTAGGAGGGAGGGTGGCCGAGCAGTACTTC.

V and J are TRBV9 and TRBJ1-4; 9 nucleotides match TRBD1. V gave up 4 bases and J gave up 10 bases; unmatched junction bases: 8. The length of the CDR3 is 14 residues. The germline gives CDR1 SGDLS, CDR2 YYNGEE. CDR3 sequence reads: CASSTDRGGSKLFF. Here the CDR3 DNA reads TGTGCCAGCAGCACCGACAGGGGGGGGTCAAAACTGTTTTTT.

This rearrangement joins TRBV9 to TRBJ2-5, with D unresolved. Deletions cut 1 base from V and 1 base from J, with 5 bases between. This CDR3 has 13 amino acids. Germline assignment: CDR1 SGDLS and CDR2 YYNGEE. The CDR3, as DNA: TGTGCCAGCAGCGTATCTTTCCAAGAGACCCAGTACTTC. This encodes CASSVSFQETQYF.

The CDR3 spells CASFRDRSGNTIYF. The CDR3 DNA reads as TGTGCCAGCTTTCGGGACAGGTCAGGAAACACCATATATTTT. V is TRBV18 and J is TRBJ1-3; 8 nucleotides match TRBD1. Germline V gives CDR1 KGHSH, CDR2 LQKENI. CDR3 size: 14 residues. Trimming removed 7 bases from V and 4 bases from J; junction bases left unmatched: 6.

This chain connects TRBV18 to TRBJ2-3; TRBD2 might be the D (6 bases). From germline, CDR1 is KGHSH and CDR2 LQKENI. V lost 3 bases, J lost 2 bases, and 9 bases lay in between. The CDR3 consists of 14 residues. The CDR3 loop is CASSPAGSTDTQYF. In nucleotides, the CDR3 is TGTGCCAGCTCACCGGCGGGGTCCACAGATACGCAGTATTTT.

This rearrangement joins TRBV2 to TRBJ1-4, with 7 bases matching TRBD1. With 3 bases clipped from V and 10 bases from J, the junction kept 8 bases outside the gene matches. The germline V gene encodes CDR1 SNHLY and CDR2 FYNNEI. The length of the CDR3 is 14 residues. This CDR3 reads CASSDQGGLGKLFF. CDR3 DNA sequence: TGTGCCAGCAGTGACCAGGGGGGTTTAGGAAAACTGTTTTTT. The whole variable domain, remainder taken from reference TRBV2 and TRBJ1-4, is EPEVTQTPSHQVTQMGQEVILRCVPISNHLYFYWYRQILGQKVEFLVSFYNNEISEKSEIFDDQFSVERPDGSNFTLKIRSTKLEDSAMYFCASSDQGGLGKLFFGSGTQLSVL.

This clone was counted a few times. The chain has TRBV27 and TRBJ2-7; the D gene is possibly TRBD2 (5 bases). CDR1 MNHEY and CDR2 SMNVEV come from the germline V gene (reference sequence). V was pared by 1 base and J by 0 bases, with 13 bases between. CDR3 length equals 16 residues. This chain's CDR3 is CASSLYSSGSSYEQYF. Here the CDR3 DNA reads TGTGCCAGCAGTTTATACTCGAGCGGAAGCTCCTACGAGCAGTACTTC.

J is TRBJ2-1 and V is TRBV6-9; D is possibly TRBD2 (5 bases). CDR3 length: 9 amino acids. From germline, CDR1 is MNHGY and CDR2 SVAAGI. Trimming left V 11 bases short and J 9 bases short, with 8 bases between. The CDR3 DNA sequence: TGTGCCCTCGAGGGTGAGCAGTTCTTC. It yields the protein CALEGEQFF.

The chain has TRBV5-1 and TRBJ2-7, with a weak D call TRBD1 (8 bases). Germline V gene data show CDR1 as SGHRS and CDR2 as YFSETQ. CDR3 length equals 14 residues. V lost 3 bases to trimming and J lost 6 bases, with 16 bases between them. The chain's CDR3 is CASSSDREGGEQYF. The CDR3 nucleotides are TGCGCCAGCAGCTCGGACAGGGAGGGAGGCGAGCAGTACTTC.

This sequence joins TRBV7-8 and TRBJ1-2; 10 bases map to TRBD1. The germline CDR1 and CDR2 sequences are SGHVS and FQNEAQ. Trimming took 3 bases from V and 6 from J; bases not matched to a gene: 7. This CDR3 has 15 amino acids. The CDR3, as DNA: TGTGCCAGCAGCTTGCGTGGGACAGGGGTGAATGGCTACACCTTC. Translation: CASSLRGTGVNGYTF.

In this sample, this clone turned up once. V usage is TRBV5-1 and J usage is TRBJ1-2, with D hard to call. V shed 3 bases and J shed 4 bases, with 10 bases lying between them. CDR1 SGHRS and CDR2 YFSETQ come from the germline V gene. This CDR3 has 13 amino acids. CDR3 nucleotide sequence: TGCGCCAGCAGCTGGGATGGAGGCTATGGCTACACCTTC. Translating it yields CASSWDGGYGYTF.

The chain couples TRBV16 to TRBJ1-2, with D unresolved. There are 14 residues in the CDR3. The V and J ends lost 1 base and 2 bases respectively, with 8 bases between them. CDR1 is KGHSY, CDR2 FQNENV, per germline. In nucleotides, the CDR3 is TGTGCCAGCAGCCAATACAGCTCGAACTATGGCTACACCTTC. Amino acid sequence: CASSQYSSNYGYTF.

This clone was detected only a few times. The chain has TRBV6-5 and TRBJ2-4; a possible D gene is TRBD1 (6 bases). This CDR3 contains 14 residues. The V end was cut by 5 bases, the J end by 7 bases, with 15 bases between. Germline loops: CDR1 MNHEY, CDR2 SVGAGI. The CDR3 region is CASSGGPGVNIQYF. The CDR3 DNA follows: TGTGCCAGCAGTGGTGGGCCAGGGGTGAACATTCAGTACTTC.

The chain is built from TRBV2 and TRBJ1-4, with D possibly TRBD1 on 5 matching bases. Trimming cost V 10 bases and J 6 bases, with 18 bases left between them. Germline values: CDR1 SNHLY, CDR2 FYNNEI. The CDR3 contains 14 residues. CDR3: CATGEGLFHEKLFF. The DNA for the CDR3 is TGTGCCACCGGGGAGGGGCTATTTCATGAAAAACTGTTTTTT. Complete variable domain (other parts from reference TRBV2 and TRBJ1-4): EPEVTQTPSHQVTQMGQEVILRCVPISNHLYFYWYRQILGQKVEFLVSFYNNEISEKSEIFDDQFSVERPDGSNFTLKIRSTKLEDSAMYFCATGEGLFHEKLFFGSGTQLSVL.

This chain links TRBV4-2 with TRBJ2-1, with a possible D match to TRBD2 (5 bases). This CDR3 spans 13 amino acids. Germline CDR1 LGHNA, CDR2 YNFKEQ. V gave up 0 bases and J gave up 9 bases, with 9 bases separating them. The CDR3 nucleotides read TGTGCCAGCAGCCAAGATCTACGGGGTGAGCAGTTCTTC. Its protein product is CASSQDLRGEQFF.